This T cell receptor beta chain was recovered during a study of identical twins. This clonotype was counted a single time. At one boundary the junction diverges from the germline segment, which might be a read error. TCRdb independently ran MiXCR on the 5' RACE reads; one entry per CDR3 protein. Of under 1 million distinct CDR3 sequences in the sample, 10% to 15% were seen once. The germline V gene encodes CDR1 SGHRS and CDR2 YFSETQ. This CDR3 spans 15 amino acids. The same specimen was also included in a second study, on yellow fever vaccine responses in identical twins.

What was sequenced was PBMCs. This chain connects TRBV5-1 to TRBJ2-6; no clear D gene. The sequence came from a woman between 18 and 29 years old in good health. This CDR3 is CTSSLGYSGANVLTF. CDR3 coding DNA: TGCACCAGCAGCTTGGGCTACTCTGGGGCCAACGTCCTGACTTTC. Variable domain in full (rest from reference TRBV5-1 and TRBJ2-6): KAGVTQTPRYLIKTRGQQVTLSCSPISGHRSVSWYQQTPGQGLQFLFEYFSETQRNKGNFPGRFSGRQFSNSRSEMNVSTLELGDSALYLCTSSLGYSGANVLTFGAGSRLTVL.